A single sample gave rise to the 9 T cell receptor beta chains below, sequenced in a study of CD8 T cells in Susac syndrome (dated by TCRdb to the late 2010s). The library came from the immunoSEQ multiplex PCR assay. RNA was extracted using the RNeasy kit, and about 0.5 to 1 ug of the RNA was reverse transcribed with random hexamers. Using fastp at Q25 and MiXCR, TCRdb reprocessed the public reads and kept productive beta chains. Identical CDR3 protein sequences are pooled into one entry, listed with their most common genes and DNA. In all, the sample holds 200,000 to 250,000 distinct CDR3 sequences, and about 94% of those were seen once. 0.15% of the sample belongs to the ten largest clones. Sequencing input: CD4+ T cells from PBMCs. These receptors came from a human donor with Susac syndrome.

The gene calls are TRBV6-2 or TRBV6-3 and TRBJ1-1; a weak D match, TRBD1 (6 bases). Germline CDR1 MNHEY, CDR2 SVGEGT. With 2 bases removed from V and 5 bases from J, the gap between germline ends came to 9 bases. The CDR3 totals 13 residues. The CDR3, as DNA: TGTGCCAGCAGTTACCAGGGGTGGACTGAAGCTTTCTTT. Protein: CASSYQGWTEAFF.

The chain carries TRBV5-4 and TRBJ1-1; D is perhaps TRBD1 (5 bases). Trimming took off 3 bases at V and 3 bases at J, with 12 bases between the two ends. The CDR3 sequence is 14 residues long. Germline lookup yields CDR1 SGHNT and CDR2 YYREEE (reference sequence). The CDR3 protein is CASSSGLGDTEAFF. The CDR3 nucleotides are TGTGCCAGCAGCTCGGGGCTCGGGGACACTGAAGCTTTCTTT.

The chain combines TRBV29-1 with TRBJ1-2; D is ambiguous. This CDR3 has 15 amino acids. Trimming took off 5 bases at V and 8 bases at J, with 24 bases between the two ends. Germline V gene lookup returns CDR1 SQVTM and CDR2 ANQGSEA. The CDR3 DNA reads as TGCAGCGTTAGCCCTCATTTGAGGGCCGGAGAAGGCTACACCTTC. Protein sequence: CSVSPHLRAGEGYTF.

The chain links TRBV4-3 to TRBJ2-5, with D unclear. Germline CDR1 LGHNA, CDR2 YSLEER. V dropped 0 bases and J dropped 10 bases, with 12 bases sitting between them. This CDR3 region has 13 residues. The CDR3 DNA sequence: TGCGCCAGCAGCCAAGATCGGGTTTCGCTCCAGTACTTC. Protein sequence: CASSQDRVSLQYF.

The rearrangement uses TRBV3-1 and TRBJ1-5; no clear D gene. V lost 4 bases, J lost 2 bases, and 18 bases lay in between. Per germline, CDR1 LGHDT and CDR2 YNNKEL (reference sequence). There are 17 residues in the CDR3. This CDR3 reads CASSPSSGPGGNQPQHF. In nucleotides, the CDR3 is TGTGCCAGCAGCCCATCCTCCGGACCCGGGGGCAATCAGCCCCAGCATTTT.

The CDR3 sequence: CASRADRVQPQHF. The CDR3, as DNA: TGTGCCAGCAGAGCAGACAGAGTTCAGCCCCAGCATTTT. The chain employs TRBV7-2 and TRBJ1-5; D possibly corresponds to TRBD1 (5 bases). The CDR3 length is 13 residues. Trimming shortened V by 6 bases and J by 6 bases, and 12 bases separated the two germline ends. Germline loops: CDR1 SGHTA, CDR2 FQGNSA.

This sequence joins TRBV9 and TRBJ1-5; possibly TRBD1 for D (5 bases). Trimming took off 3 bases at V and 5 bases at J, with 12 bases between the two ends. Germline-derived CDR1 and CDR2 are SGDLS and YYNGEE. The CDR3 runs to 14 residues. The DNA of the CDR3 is TGTGCCAGCAGCGCCTCAGGGACGGATCAGCCCCAGCATTTT. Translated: CASSASGTDQPQHF.

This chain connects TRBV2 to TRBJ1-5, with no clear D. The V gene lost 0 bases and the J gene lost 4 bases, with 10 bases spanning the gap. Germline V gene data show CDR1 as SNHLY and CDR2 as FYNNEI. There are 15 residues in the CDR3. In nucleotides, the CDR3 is TGTGCCAGCAGTGAAGCATTGGGTGGTAATCAGCCCCAGCATTTT. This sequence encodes CASSEALGGNQPQHF. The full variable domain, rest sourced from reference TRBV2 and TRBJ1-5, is EPEVTQTPSHQVTQMGQEVILRCVPISNHLYFYWYRQILGQKVEFLVSFYNNEISEKSEIFDDQFSVERPDGSNFTLKIRSTKLEDSAMYFCASSEALGGNQPQHFGDGTRLSIL.

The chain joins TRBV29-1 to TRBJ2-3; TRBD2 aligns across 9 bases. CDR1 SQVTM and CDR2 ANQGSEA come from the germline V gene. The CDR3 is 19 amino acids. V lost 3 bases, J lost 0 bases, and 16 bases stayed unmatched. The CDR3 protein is CSVDLSEAGGDSSTDTQYF. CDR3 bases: TGCAGCGTTGATTTAAGCGAAGCGGGGGGTGATTCTAGCACAGATACGCAGTATTTT.